The 18 T cell receptor beta chains below come from one sample, sequenced in a study of blood T cell repertoires in COVID-19. The repertoire was sequenced with immunoSEQ multiplex PCR; TCRdb's copy has only in-frame clones and lacks some. The sample includes 310,000 or so clones, 87% seen only once; the top ten take roughly 2%. Specimen: peripheral blood. These receptors all stem from a woman aged 45 to 65 who had recovered from COVID-19.

The V call is TRBV28, the J call TRBJ1-4; D may be TRBD1 (5 bases). The CDR3 has 14 amino acids. In germline, CDR1 is MDHEN, CDR2 SYDVKM. V dropped 2 bases and J dropped 5 bases, with 9 bases sitting between them. The CDR3 DNA reads as TGTGCCAGCAGTTTAGTACAGGCGAATGAAAAACTGTTTTTT. Amino acid sequence: CASSLVQANEKLFF.

This clone was detected only once. The chain joins TRBV6-5 to TRBJ2-7; 9 bases line up with TRBD1. Per germline, CDR1 MNHEY and CDR2 SVGAGI. CDR3 size: 13 residues. The V gene end was trimmed by 0 bases and the J gene end by 7 bases; junction bases not matched to a gene: 1. This CDR3 reads CASSYSTGGEQYF. The CDR3 DNA sequence: TGTGCCAGCAGTTACTCGACAGGGGGTGAGCAGTACTTC.

The rearrangement joins TRBV7-2 to TRBJ1-1, with 9 bases identical to TRBD1. Germline V CDR1 and CDR2: SGHTA, FQGNSA. The ends lost 4 bases at V and 1 base at J; junction bases unmatched: 10. The CDR3 is 17 residues long. CDR3 sequence: CASSYRTGAARNTEAFF. CDR3 DNA sequence: TGTGCCAGCAGCTATCGGACAGGGGCGGCCCGGAACACTGAAGCTTTCTTT.

The chain has TRBV7-2 and TRBJ1-5; the D gene is possibly TRBD1 (6 bases). CDR3 size: 14 residues. Per germline, CDR1 SGHTA and CDR2 FQGNSA. Trimming removed 5 bases at V and 7 bases at J, with 15 bases between. The CDR3 DNA follows: TGTGCCAGCAGCCCATTATGGACAGCCCAGCCCCAGCATTTT. Encoded protein: CASSPLWTAQPQHF. The variable domain in full, completed from reference TRBV7-2 and TRBJ1-5, reads GAGVSQSPSNKVTEKGKDVELRCDPISGHTALYWYRQSLGQGLEFLIYFQGNSAPDKSGLPSDRFSAERTGGSVSTLTIQRTQQEDSAVYLCASSPLWTAQPQHFGDGTRLSIL.

The V call is TRBV5-1, the J call TRBJ2-2; 7 bases are a match to TRBD1. Germline V gene lookup returns CDR1 SGHRS and CDR2 YFSETQ. The CDR3 has 15 amino acids. With 4 bases clipped from V and 0 bases from J, the junction kept 3 bases outside the gene matches. CDR3 in amino acids: CASSTGTANTGELFF. The CDR3 DNA is TGCGCCAGCAGCACAGGGACAGCGAACACCGGGGAGCTGTTTTTT. The complete variable domain, with remaining parts taken from reference TRBV5-1 and TRBJ2-2, reads KAGVTQTPRYLIKTRGQQVTLSCSPISGHRSVSWYQQTPGQGLQFLFEYFSETQRNKGNFPGRFSGRQFSNSRSEMNVSTLELGDSALYLCASSTGTANTGELFFGEGSRLTVL.

The chain uses TRBV10-2 and TRBJ2-7; 7 bases match TRBD2. After removal of 6 bases from V and 2 bases from J, the junction contained 10 bases not matched to a gene. The germline V gene has CDR1 WSHSY and CDR2 SAAADI. This CDR3 is 15 amino acids long. The CDR3 reads CASSDPAGVPYEQYF. As DNA, the CDR3 is TGCGCCAGCAGCGACCCGGCGGGGGTTCCCTACGAGCAGTACTTC.

The chain recombines TRBV6-5 with TRBJ2-5; the D is unclear. CDR1 MNHEY and CDR2 SVGAGI come from the germline V gene. Trimming took off 0 bases at V and 5 bases at J, with 10 bases between the two ends. This CDR3 has 14 residues. The CDR3 protein is CASSYSNGPETQYF. CDR3 nucleotide sequence: TGTGCCAGCAGTTACTCCAATGGGCCGGAGACCCAGTACTTC.

The chain combines TRBV7-2 with TRBJ1-1; maybe TRBD1 (5 bases). The germline V and J ends were trimmed by 2 bases and 5 bases, with 12 bases remaining between them. The CDR3 covers 14 residues. Germline V gene data show CDR1 as SGHTA and CDR2 as FQGNSA. The DNA of the CDR3 is TGTGCCAGCAGCTTAATCTCAGGGATGACTGAAGCTTTCTTT. Translated: CASSLISGMTEAFF. The variable domain in full, completed from reference TRBV7-2 and TRBJ1-1, reads GAGVSQSPSNKVTEKGKDVELRCDPISGHTALYWYRQSLGQGLEFLIYFQGNSAPDKSGLPSDRFSAERTGGSVSTLTIQRTQQEDSAVYLCASSLISGMTEAFFGQGTRLTVV.

There are a few counts of this clone. The identical CDR3 is also encoded by other nucleotide sequences in the sample. The chain recombines TRBV28 with TRBJ1-2; D gene uncertain. Germline CDR1 reads MDHEN; CDR2 reads SYDVKM. The CDR3 covers 13 residues. Trimming removed 6 bases at V and 6 bases at J, with 14 bases between. The DNA of the CDR3 is TGTGCCAGCAGCTCCCCAGGTCGCGATGGCTACACCTTC. Amino acid sequence: CASSSPGRDGYTF.

The V call is TRBV7-5, the J call TRBJ1-1; the DNA was not compared with TRBD1, the D call given in the table. TRBV7-5 is a documented pseudogene. The CDR3 is made up of 16 amino acids. CDR3 region: CARSHARTDMNTEAFF. The DNA of the CDR3 is TGTGCCAGAAGCCATGCACGGACAGACATGAACACTGAAGCTTTCTTT.

This chain joins TRBV12-3 or TRBV12-4 and TRBJ1-5; D unresolved. Trimming took 3 bases from V and 5 from J, leaving 8 bases between them. This CDR3 spans 13 amino acids. CDR3 sequence reads: CASSLRRDQPQHF. The CDR3, as DNA: TGTGCCAGCAGTTTGAGGAGGGATCAGCCCCAGCATTTT.

This sequence joins TRBV13 and TRBJ2-3; possible D gene TRBD1, 5 bases. The germline V gene has CDR1 PRHDT and CDR2 FYEKMQ (reference sequence). The length of the CDR3 is 14 residues. Trimming pared 5 bases from V and 2 bases from J, leaving 11 bases between. The CDR3 reads CASSRPGYTDTQYF. In DNA, the CDR3 is TGTGCCAGCAGCCGTCCAGGGTACACAGATACGCAGTATTTT.

The chain recombines TRBV6-5 with TRBJ2-3; D uncertain. This CDR3 spans 14 amino acids. Germline CDR1 is MNHEY and CDR2 is SVGAGI. V gave up 0 bases and J gave up 0 bases, with 4 bases separating them. As DNA, the CDR3 is TGTGCCAGCAGTTACTCCAGTAGCACAGATACGCAGTATTTT. Translated: CASSYSSSTDTQYF.

The gene calls are TRBV15 and TRBJ1-2; D unclear. Trimming left V 0 bases short and J 7 bases short, with 12 bases between. Germline CDR1 and CDR2: LNHNV and YYDKDF (reference sequence). The length of the CDR3 is 14 residues. CDR3: CATSREDGVRGYTF. CDR3 nucleotides: TGTGCCACCAGCAGAGAGGACGGGGTGCGTGGCTACACCTTC.

V is TRBV18 and J is TRBJ2-3; tentative D call: TRBD1 (6 bases). There are 20 residues in the CDR3. The germline CDR1 and CDR2 sequences are KGHSH and LQKENI. V was clipped by 3 bases and J by 5 bases, with 30 bases between them. CDR3 coding DNA: TGTGCCAGCTCACCTTATATTCGTGCATTTGGGACCCAAGGGGGAGATACGCAGTATTTT. It encodes CASSPYIRAFGTQGGDTQYF.

The genes are TRBV3-1 (or the pseudogene TRBV3-2) and TRBJ2-7; a weak D match, TRBD2 (6 bases). Trimming removed 6 bases at V and 7 bases at J, with 10 bases between. The CDR3 runs 11 residues. Germline V gene sequence: CDR1 LGHDT, CDR2 YNNKEL (reference sequence). CDR3 DNA: TGTGCCAGCAGACGCGCGGGAGAGCAGTACTTC. Residues: CASRRAGEQYF.

The chain recombines TRBV30 with TRBJ1-3; maybe TRBD1 (6 bases). With 4 bases removed from V and 0 bases from J, the gap between germline ends came to 10 bases. The CDR3 length is 14 residues. Germline lookup yields CDR1 GTSNPN and CDR2 SVGIG (reference sequence). CDR3 in amino acids: CAWTGDTSGNTIYF. As DNA, the CDR3 is TGTGCCTGGACAGGGGACACCTCTGGAAACACCATATATTTT.

The rearrangement joins TRBV14 to TRBJ2-7; TRBD1 matches 7 bases. The CDR3 has 13 amino acids. V lost 5 bases, J lost 6 bases, and 7 bases stayed unmatched. Germline V lookup: CDR1 SGHDN, CDR2 FVKESK. The CDR3 protein is CASSAHRGSEQYF. CDR3 bases: TGTGCCAGCAGCGCCCACAGGGGCAGCGAGCAGTACTTC.